This paragraph covers one TCR beta chain sequence. What it binds is unknown. This record belongs to a study of CD8 T cells in Susac syndrome. Study-level findings and limits: Susac syndrome CD8+ repertoires were clonally expanded, most strongly in CD8+ TEMRA cells.

Sequencing of TCR beta covered CD8+ and CD4+ T cells obtained from blood. Looked up from germline, CDR1 is MNHEY and CDR2 is SMNVEV (reference sequence). The CDR3 totals 16 residues. J lost 4 bases, V lost 6 bases, and 13 bases had no gene match. Random hexamers were used to reverse transcribe roughly 0.45 to 1 ug of RNA. TCRdb processed the immunoSEQ multiplex PCR reads anew with MiXCR; each CDR3 protein has one entry. The sample records more than 80,000 distinct CDR3 sequences, approximately 94% being singletons. The sequence was obtained from a human donor with Susac syndrome. J is TRBJ1-2 and V is TRBV27; 8 nucleotides align to TRBD1. The sample taken for sequencing was CD8+ T cells from PBMCs. The DNA of the CDR3 is TGTGCCAGCAGCACGACTGGAGGACAGGGCGCCTATGGCTACACCTTC. Translating gives CASSTTGGQGAYGYTF.